This T cell receptor beta chain was sequenced for a study of control samples from healthy donors and cancer patients. Germline loops: CDR1 SGHTA, CDR2 FQGNSA. The CDR3 sequence is 12 residues long. The germline V and J ends were trimmed by 3 bases and 8 bases, with 9 bases remaining between them. The data were produced by immunoSEQ multiplex PCR, yet TCRdb's version contains in-frame clones alone and is incomplete. The repertoire holds over 15,000 clones, with approximately 88% as singletons. The sequencing sample was made of PBMCs. The receptor comes from a man aged 60-69 years with head and neck cancer. This chain uses TRBV7-2 with TRBJ2-3, with a weak D call TRBD2 (5 bases). The CDR3, as DNA: TGTGCCAGCAGCTTGGCCCGGGGTACGCAGTATTTT. It specifies CASSLARGTQYF.